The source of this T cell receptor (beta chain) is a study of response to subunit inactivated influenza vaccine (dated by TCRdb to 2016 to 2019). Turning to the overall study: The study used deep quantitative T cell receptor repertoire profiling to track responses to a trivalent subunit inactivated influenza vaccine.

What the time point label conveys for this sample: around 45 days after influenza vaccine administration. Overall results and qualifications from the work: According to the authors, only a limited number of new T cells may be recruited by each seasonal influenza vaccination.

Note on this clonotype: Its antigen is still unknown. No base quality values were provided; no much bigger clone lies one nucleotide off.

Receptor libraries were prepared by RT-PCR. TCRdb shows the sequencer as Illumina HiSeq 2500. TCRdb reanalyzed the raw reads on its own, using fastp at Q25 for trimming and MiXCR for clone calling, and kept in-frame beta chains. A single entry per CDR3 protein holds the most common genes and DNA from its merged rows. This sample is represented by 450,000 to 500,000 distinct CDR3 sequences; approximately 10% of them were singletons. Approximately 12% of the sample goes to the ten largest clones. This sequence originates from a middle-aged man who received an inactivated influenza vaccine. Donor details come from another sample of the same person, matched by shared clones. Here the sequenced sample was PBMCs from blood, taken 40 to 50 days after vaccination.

The sequenced DNA: TGCAGTGCTAGAGGGGCCGGGGGTGAGCAGTTCTTC. Its protein reads: CSARGAGGEQFF. The rearrangement joined TRBV20-1 to TRBJ2-1; a tentative D match to TRBD2 spans 6 bases. The CDR3 goes from the cysteine to the phenylalanine over 12 residues. Only the CDR3 DNA stays, 36 bases, in frame from base 1. Cut back by 1 base and 9 bases, the V and J ends lie 10 bases apart. CDR1 is given as DFQATT and CDR2 as SNEGSKA, both from the germline V gene (reference sequence).